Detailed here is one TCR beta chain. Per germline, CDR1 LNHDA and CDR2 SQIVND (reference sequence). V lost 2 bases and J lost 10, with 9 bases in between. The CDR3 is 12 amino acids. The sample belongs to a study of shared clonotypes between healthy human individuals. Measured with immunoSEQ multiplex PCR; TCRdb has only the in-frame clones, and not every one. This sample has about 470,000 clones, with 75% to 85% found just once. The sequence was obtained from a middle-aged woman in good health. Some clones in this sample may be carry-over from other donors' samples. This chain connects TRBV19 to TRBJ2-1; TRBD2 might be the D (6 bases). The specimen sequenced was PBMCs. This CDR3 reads CASSIWTKEQFF. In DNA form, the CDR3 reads TGTGCCAGTAGTATATGGACTAAAGAGCAGTTCTTC.